The sequence of this TCR beta chain was determined in a study of regulatory T cells in long-lasting Graves disease. CDR3 length: 15 residues. CDR1 MNHEY and CDR2 SMNVEV come from the germline V gene (reference sequence). The J segment lost 3 bases and the V segment lost 7 bases, leaving 9 bases of the junction unmatched. HTBI primers from iRepertoire and Arm-PCR of CDR3 regions yielded the TCR beta libraries. Using its own MiXCR run on the multiplex PCR reads, TCRdb lists one record per CDR3 protein. The sample shows approximately 460,000 distinct CDR3 sequences, roughly 15% of them seen only once. Study results and limitations: More public clonotypes were shared by persistent patients (2,741) than by new patients (about 970).

Indicated time point: newly diagnosed GD, antithyroid drugs for less than 3 months. PBMC-derived RNA was used for the TCR library. Comments on this clonotype: Its antigen remains unidentified.

The same data also contributed to another study, on T cells in Graves' hyperthyroidism and ophthalmopathy. That publication notes: The blood repertoire included most of the expanded thyroid clonotypes above 0.001.

The receptor was isolated from a woman between 25 and 40 years old with Graves disease. The sample was peripheral blood mononuclear cells (PBMCs), taken at new diagnosis, from a patient treated with antithyroid drugs. The chain joins TRBV27 to TRBJ2-3; 8 bases are shared with TRBD1. CDR3 bases: TGTGCCAGCACCCGAGGGGGACAGGCTACAGATACGCAGTATTTT. It translates to CASTRGGQATDTQYF.